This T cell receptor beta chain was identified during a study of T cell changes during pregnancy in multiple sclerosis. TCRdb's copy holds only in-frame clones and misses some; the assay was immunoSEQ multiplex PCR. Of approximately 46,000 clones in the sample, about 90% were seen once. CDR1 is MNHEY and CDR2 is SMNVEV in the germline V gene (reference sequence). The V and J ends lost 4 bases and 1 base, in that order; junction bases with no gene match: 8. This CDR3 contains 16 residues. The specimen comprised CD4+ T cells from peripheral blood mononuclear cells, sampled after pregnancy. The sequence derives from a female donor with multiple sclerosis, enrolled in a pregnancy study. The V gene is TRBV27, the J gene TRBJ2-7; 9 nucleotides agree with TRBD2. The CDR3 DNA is TGTGCCAGCAGTTCCTTAAGACTAGCGGATTCCTACGAGCAGTACTTC. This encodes CASSSLRLADSYEQYF.